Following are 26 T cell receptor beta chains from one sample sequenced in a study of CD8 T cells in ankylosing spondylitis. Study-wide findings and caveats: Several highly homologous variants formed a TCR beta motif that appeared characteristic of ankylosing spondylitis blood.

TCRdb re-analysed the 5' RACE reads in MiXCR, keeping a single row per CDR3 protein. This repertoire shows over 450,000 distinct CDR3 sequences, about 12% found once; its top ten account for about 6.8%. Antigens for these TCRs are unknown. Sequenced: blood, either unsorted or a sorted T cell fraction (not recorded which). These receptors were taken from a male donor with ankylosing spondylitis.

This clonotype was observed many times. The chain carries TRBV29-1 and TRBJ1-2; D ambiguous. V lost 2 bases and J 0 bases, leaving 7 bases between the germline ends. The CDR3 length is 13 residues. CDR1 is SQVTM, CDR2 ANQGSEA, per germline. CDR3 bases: TGCAGCGTTGAAAGATACACTAACTATGGCTACACCTTC. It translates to CSVERYTNYGYTF. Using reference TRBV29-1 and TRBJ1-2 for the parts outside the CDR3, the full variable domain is SAVISQKPSRDICQRGTSLTIQCQVDSQVTMMFWYRQQPGQSLTLIATANQGSEATYESGFVIDKFPISRPNLTFSTLTVSNMSPEDSSIYLCSVERYTNYGYTFGSGTRLTVV.

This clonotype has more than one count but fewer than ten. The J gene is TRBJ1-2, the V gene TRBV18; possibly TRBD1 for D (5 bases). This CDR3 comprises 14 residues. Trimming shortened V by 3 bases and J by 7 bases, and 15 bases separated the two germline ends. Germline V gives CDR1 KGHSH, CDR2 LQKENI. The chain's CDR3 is CASSPTEGTGGYTF. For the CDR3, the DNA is TGTGCCAGCTCACCCACCGAGGGGACTGGTGGCTACACCTTC.

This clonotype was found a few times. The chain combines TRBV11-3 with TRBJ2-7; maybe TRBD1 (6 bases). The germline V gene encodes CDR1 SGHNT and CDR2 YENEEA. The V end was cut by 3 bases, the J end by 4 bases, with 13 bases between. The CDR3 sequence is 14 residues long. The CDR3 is CASSFGQLPYEQYV. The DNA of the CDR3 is TGTGCCAGCAGCTTCGGACAGCTCCCTTACGAGCAGTACGTC.

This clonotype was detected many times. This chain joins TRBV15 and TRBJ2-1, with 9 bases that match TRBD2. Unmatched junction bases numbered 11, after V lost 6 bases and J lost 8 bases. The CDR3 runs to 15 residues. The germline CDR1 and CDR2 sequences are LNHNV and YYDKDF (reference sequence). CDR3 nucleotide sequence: TGTGCCACCAGTAGCCGTCTAGCGGGGTTCCATGAGCAGTTCTTC. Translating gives CATSSRLAGFHEQFF.

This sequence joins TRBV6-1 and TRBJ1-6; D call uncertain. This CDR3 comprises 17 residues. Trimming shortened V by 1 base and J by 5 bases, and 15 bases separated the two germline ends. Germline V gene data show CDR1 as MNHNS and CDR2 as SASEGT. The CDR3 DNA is TGTGCCAGCAGTGAAGTGGCAATAGGACCCAATAATTCACCCCTCCACTTT. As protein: CASSEVAIGPNNSPLHF.

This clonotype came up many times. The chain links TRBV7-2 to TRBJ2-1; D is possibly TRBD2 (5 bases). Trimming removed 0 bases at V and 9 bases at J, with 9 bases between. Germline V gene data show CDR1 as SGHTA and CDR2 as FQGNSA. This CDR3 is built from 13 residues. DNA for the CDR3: TGTGCCAGCAGCTTAGCGGGAGAGGCTGAGCAGTTCTTC. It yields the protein CASSLAGEAEQFF. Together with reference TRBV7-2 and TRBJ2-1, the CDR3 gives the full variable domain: GAGVSQSPSNKVTEKGKDVELRCDPISGHTALYWYRQSLGQGLEFLIYFQGNSAPDKSGLPSDRFSAERTGGSVSTLTIQRTQQEDSAVYLCASSLAGEAEQFFGPGTRLTVL.

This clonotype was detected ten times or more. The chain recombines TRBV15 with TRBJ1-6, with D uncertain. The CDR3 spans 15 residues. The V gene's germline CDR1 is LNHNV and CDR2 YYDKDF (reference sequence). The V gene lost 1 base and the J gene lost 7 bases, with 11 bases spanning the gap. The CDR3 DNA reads TGTGCCACCAGCAGAGGAAGGGCAGCCAATTCACCCCTCCACTTT. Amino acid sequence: CATSRGRAANSPLHF.

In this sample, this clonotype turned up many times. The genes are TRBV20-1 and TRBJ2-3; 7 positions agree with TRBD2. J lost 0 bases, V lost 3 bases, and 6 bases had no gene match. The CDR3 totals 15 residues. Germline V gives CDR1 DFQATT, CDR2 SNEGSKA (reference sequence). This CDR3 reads CSASGSGSSTDTQYF. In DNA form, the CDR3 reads TGCAGTGCTAGCGGTAGCGGGTCTAGCACAGATACGCAGTATTTT.

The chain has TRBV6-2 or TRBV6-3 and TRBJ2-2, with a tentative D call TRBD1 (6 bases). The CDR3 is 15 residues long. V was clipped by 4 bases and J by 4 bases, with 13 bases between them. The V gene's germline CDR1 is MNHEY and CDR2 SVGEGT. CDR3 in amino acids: CASSWAGATTGELFF. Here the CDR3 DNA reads TGTGCCAGCAGTTGGGCAGGGGCGACCACCGGGGAGCTGTTTTTT.

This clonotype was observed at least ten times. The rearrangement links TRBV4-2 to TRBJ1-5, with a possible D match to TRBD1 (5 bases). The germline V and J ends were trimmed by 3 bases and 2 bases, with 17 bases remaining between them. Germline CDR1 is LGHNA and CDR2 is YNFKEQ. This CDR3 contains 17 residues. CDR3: CASSHLGGGDRNQPQHF. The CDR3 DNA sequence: TGTGCCAGCAGCCATTTAGGCGGTGGGGACCGCAATCAGCCCCAGCATTTT.

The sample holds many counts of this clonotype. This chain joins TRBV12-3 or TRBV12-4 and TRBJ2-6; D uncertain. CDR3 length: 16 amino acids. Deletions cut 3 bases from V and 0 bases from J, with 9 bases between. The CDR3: CASSLGKYSGANVLTF. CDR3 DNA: TGTGCCAGCAGTTTGGGGAAATACTCTGGGGCCAACGTCCTGACTTTC.

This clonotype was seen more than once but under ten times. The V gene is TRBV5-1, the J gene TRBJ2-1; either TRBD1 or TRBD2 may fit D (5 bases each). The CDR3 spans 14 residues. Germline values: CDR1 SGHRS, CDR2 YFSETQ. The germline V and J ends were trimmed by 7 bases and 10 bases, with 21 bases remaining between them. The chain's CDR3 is CASGPSGPSGEQFF. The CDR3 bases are TGCGCCAGCGGCCCCTCGGGGCCCTCTGGGGAGCAGTTCTTC.

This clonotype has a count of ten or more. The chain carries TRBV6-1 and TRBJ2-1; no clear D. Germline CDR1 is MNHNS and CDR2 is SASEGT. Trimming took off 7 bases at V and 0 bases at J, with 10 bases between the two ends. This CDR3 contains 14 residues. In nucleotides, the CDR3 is TGTGCCAGCACGCGCGGCGGCTCCTACAATGAGCAGTTCTTC. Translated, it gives CASTRGGSYNEQFF.

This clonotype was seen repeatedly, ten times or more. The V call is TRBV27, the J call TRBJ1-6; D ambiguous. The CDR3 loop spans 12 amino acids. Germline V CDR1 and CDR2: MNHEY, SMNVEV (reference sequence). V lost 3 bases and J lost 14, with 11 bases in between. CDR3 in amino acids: CASSLRAGTLHF. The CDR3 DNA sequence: TGTGCCAGCAGTTTGAGGGCTGGGACCCTCCACTTT.

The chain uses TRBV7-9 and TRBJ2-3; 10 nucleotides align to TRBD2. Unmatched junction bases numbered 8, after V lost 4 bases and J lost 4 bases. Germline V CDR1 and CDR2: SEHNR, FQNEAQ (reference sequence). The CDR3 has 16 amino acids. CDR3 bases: TGTGCCAGCAGCTCAGCCGGGACTAGCGACGCAGATACGCAGTATTTT. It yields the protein CASSSAGTSDADTQYF. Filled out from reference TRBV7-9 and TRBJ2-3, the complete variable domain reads DTGVSQNPRHKITKRGQNVTFRCDPISEHNRLYWYRQTLGQGPEFLTYFQNEAQLEKSRLLSDRFSAERPKGSFSTLEIQRTEQGDSAMYLCASSSAGTSDADTQYFGPGTRLTVL.

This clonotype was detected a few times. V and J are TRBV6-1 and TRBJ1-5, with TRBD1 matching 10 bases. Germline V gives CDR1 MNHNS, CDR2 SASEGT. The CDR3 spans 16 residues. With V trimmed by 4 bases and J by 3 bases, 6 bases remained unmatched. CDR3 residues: CASSVGQGEPNQPQHF. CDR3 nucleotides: TGTGCCAGCAGTGTCGGACAGGGGGAACCCAATCAGCCCCAGCATTTT.

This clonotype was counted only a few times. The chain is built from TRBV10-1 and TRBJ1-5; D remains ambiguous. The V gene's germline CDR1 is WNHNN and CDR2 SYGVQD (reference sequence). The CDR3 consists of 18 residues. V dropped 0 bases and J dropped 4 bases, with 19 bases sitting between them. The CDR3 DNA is TGCGCCAGCAGTGAGTCCCCCGATGGACGTCAGACGAATCAGCCCCAGCATTTT. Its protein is CASSESPDGRQTNQPQHF.

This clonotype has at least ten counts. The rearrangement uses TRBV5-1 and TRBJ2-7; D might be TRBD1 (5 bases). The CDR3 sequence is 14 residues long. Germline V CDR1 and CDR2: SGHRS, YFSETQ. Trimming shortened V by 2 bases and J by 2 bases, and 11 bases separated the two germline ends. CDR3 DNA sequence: TGCGCCAGCAGCTTCGGACATGATACCTACGAGCAGTACTTC. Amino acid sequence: CASSFGHDTYEQYF.

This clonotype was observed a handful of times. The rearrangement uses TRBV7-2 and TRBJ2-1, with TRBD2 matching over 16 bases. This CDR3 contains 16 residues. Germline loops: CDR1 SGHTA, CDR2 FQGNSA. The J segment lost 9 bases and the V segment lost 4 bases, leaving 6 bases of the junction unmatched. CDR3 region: CASSSLGLAGGREQFF. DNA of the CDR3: TGTGCCAGCAGCTCTCTGGGACTAGCGGGAGGGCGTGAGCAGTTCTTC.

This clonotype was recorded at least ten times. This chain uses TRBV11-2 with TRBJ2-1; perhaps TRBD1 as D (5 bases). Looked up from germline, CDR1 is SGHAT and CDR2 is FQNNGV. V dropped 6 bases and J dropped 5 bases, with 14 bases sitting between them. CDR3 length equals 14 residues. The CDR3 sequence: CASRPGLNNNEQFF. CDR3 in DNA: TGTGCCAGCAGGCCAGGGCTAAACAACAATGAGCAGTTCTTC. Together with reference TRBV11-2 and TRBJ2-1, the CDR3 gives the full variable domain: EAGVAQSPRYKIIEKRQSVAFWCNPISGHATLYWYQQILGQGPKLLIQFQNNGVVDDSQLPKDRFSAERLKGVDSTLKIQPAKLEDSAVYLCASRPGLNNNEQFFGPGTRLTVL.

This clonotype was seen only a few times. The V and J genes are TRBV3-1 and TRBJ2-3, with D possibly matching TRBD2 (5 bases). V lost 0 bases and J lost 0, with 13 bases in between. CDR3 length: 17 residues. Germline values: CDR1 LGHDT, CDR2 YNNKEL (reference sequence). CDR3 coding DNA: TGTGCCAGCAGCCAAGATGTGGGCGGACTCAGCACAGATACGCAGTATTTT. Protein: CASSQDVGGLSTDTQYF.

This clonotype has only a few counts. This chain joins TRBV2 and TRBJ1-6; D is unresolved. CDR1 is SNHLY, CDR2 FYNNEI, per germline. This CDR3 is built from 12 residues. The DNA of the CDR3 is TGTGTAAGCAGCGCCCCACATTCACCCCTCCACTTT. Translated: CVSSAPHSPLHF.

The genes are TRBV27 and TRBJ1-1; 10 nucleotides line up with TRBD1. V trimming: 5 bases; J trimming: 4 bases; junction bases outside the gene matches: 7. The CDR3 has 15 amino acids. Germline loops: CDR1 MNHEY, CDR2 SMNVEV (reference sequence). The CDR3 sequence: CASSRRDRGGTEAFF. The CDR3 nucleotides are TGTGCCAGCAGTCGCCGGGACAGGGGAGGCACTGAAGCTTTCTTT.

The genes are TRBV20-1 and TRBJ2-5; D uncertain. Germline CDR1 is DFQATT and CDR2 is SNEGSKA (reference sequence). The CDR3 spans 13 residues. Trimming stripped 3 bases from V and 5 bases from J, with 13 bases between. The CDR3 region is CSARATGRETQYF. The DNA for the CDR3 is TGCAGTGCTAGGGCAACGGGTCGGGAGACCCAGTACTTC.

This chain's CDR3 is CASSWGGTSPTYEQYF. The CDR3, as DNA: TGTGCCAGCAGCTGGGGTGGGACTAGCCCTACCTACGAGCAGTACTTC. The gene calls are TRBV5-5 and TRBJ2-7, with TRBD2 matching 9 bases. The ends lost 3 bases at V and 2 bases at J; junction bases unmatched: 9. Germline assignment: CDR1 SGHKS and CDR2 YYEKEE (reference sequence). The CDR3 length is 16 residues.

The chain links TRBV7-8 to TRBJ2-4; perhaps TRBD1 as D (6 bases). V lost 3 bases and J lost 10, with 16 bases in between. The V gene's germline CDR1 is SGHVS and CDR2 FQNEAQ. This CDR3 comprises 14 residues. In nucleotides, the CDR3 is TGTGCCAGCAGCTTCCCGGACAGTTTGGGGATTCAGTACTTC. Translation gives CASSFPDSLGIQYF.